The entry below gives a single T cell receptor (beta chain) sequence along with its context. What it binds is unknown. The sample comes from a study of T cells in Graves' hyperthyroidism and ophthalmopathy. Overall study findings and caveats: Researchers found most expanded thyroid clonotypes above 0.001 in blood as well.

The CDR3 consists of 17 residues. Between the trimmed V and J ends, which lost 4 bases and 0 bases, there was a span of 15 bases. In germline, CDR1 is SGHDN, CDR2 FVKESK. Amplified TCR beta CDR3 regions came from RNA transcripts. A set of HTBI primers served as the primers for a first-round RT-PCR of the TCR CDR3. TCRdb used MiXCR to reprocess the multiplex PCR reads, holding one entry per CDR3 protein. The data hold nearly 750,000 distinct CDR3 sequences, with under 45% observed a single time. The rearrangement links TRBV14 to TRBJ1-4, with D tentatively TRBD1 (6 bases). The clonotype comes from a woman in her forties with Graves' hyperthyroidism. Sequenced: blood. The CDR3 protein is CASSPLNRDPTNEKLFF. Here the CDR3 DNA reads TGTGCCAGCAGCCCACTAAACAGGGACCCAACTAATGAAAAACTGTTTTTT.